A selection of T cell receptor beta chains follows, all from one sample in a study of glioma-infiltrating T cells. Each CDR3 protein is one row after TCRdb ran MiXCR on the multiplex PCR reads. The sample has about 20,000 distinct CDR3 sequences, approximately 25% seen once. Sequencing was carried out using glioma tissue, nonneoplastic brain tissue, or PBMCs (not recorded which). These receptor sequences come from a human donor with low-grade glioma or glioblastoma, undergoing nonglioma brain surgery, or in good health (not recorded which). The CDR3 runs from the conserved cysteine through the conserved F or W. The order of the fields is V gene, clone size, D gene, J gene, CDR3 protein, CDR3 DNA. The D gene is left open where the match is weak. Size tells how often a clone was seen (once, few, many) or the class of an expanded clone, and some rows leave it out.

TRBV28	many	.	TRBJ1-2	CASNEGIGYTF	TGTGCCAGCAATGAAGGGATTGGCTACACCTTC
TRBV6-5	.	.	TRBJ2-3	CASRNEPGFLLDTQYF	TGTGCCAGCAGGAACGAACCGGGATTCCTATTAGATACGCAGTATTTT
TRBV7-9	few	.	TRBJ2-5	CASSLNTQETQYF	TGTGCCAGCAGCTTAAACACCCAAGAGACCCAGTACTTC
TRBV20-1	.	TRBD1	TRBJ2-3	CSAPTGGTDTQYF	TGCAGTGCCCCGACAGGGGGCACAGATACGCAGTATTTT
TRBV25-1	many	TRBD1	TRBJ2-3	CASSEYAAGGADDTQYF	TGTGCCAGCAGTGAATATGCGGCAGGGGGCGCGGATGATACGCAGTATTTT
TRBV9	few	TRBD2	TRBJ2-7	CASSVEGSGGARQYF	TGTGCCAGCAGCGTAGAAGGTAGCGGGGGGGCCAGGCAGTACTTC
TRBV12-3/TRBV12-4	few	.	TRBJ1-1	CASNLGPGNTEAFF	TGTGCCAGCAACTTGGGTCCGGGGAACACTGAAGCTTTCTTT
TRBV6-6	many	.	TRBJ2-5	CASSYGTQETQYF	TGTGCCAGCAGTTACGGGACGCAAGAGACCCAGTACTTC
TRBV28	many	TRBD2	TRBJ2-5	CASNWGGRETQYF	TGTGCCAGCAACTGGGGAGGGCGAGAGACCCAGTACTTC
TRBV5-4	.	.	TRBJ2-5	CASSLEDSETQYF	TGTGCCAGCAGCTTGGAGGATTCAGAGACCCAGTACTTC
TRBV2	.	TRBD1	TRBJ1-5	CASSTGQGLRPQHF	TGTGCCAGCAGTACCGGACAGGGGCTTCGGCCCCAGCATTTT
TRBV6-1	medium-sized	.	TRBJ1-5	CAAGRSNQPQHF	TGTGCCGCAGGACGGAGCAATCAGCCCCAGCATTTT
TRBV7-9	many	.	TRBJ1-1	CASSLGVARTEAFF	TGTGCCAGCAGCTTAGGGGTAGCGAGAACTGAAGCTTTCTTT
TRBV20-1	.	TRBD1	TRBJ1-5	CSAGGQGGRFYSNQPQHF	TGCAGTGCTGGAGGACAGGGAGGTCGTTTTTATAGCAATCAGCCCCAGCATTTT
TRBV11-2	.	.	TRBJ1-5	CASSPRADDSNQPQHF	TGTGCCAGCAGCCCTCGGGCAGATGATAGCAATCAGCCCCAGCATTTT
TRBV20-1	many	.	TRBJ1-2	CSAWNRDVNYGYTF	TGCAGTGCCTGGAACCGGGACGTTAACTATGGCTACACCTTC
TRBV24-1	many	.	TRBJ2-1	CATSDALRKQFF	TGTGCCACCAGTGATGCCCTTAGGAAGCAGTTCTTC
TRBV7-3	many	.	TRBJ1-6	CASSLLAGGNSPLHF	TGTGCCAGCAGCTTATTAGCGGGCGGTAATTCACCCCTCCACTTT
TRBV4-2	many	.	TRBJ1-2	CASSPLGDYGYTF	TGTGCCAGCAGCCCGCTGGGGGACTATGGCTACACCTTC
TRBV19	few	TRBD1	TRBJ1-2	CASSIDGTGRYGYTF	TGTGCCAGTAGTATAGACGGGACAGGGAGATATGGCTACACCTTC
TRBV20-1	.	TRBD1	TRBJ2-1	CSAADRVPYNEQFF	TGCAGTGCTGCCGACAGGGTCCCCTACAATGAGCAGTTCTTC
TRBV14	.	.	TRBJ1-1	CASSHGVTTGAFF	TGTGCCAGCAGCCACGGTGTGACGACTGGAGCTTTCTTT
TRBV7-9	many	TRBD1	TRBJ1-2	CASSPIDRADYGYTF	TGTGCCAGCAGCCCGATTGACAGGGCGGACTATGGCTACACCTTC
TRBV6-1	medium-sized	TRBD2	TRBJ2-5	CASSSPSGGKETQYF	TGTGCCAGCAGTTCCCCGAGCGGGGGGAAAGAGACCCAGTACTTC
TRBV4-1	many	TRBD1	TRBJ1-5	CASSQETGEGQPQHF	TGCGCCAGCAGCCAAGAGACAGGGGAGGGGCAGCCCCAGCATTTT
TRBV12-3/TRBV12-4	few	.	TRBJ2-3	CASSLLQTSTDTQYF	TGTGCCAGCAGTTTACTGCAGACTAGCACAGATACGCAGTATTTT
TRBV27	.	.	TRBJ2-7	CASSFKPGPYEQCF	TGTGCCAGCAGTTTCAAGCCAGGGCCCTACGAGCAGTGCTTC
TRBV7-9	many	TRBD1	TRBJ2-7	CASDRDGYEQYF	TGTGCCAGCGACAGGGACGGCTACGAGCAGTACTTC